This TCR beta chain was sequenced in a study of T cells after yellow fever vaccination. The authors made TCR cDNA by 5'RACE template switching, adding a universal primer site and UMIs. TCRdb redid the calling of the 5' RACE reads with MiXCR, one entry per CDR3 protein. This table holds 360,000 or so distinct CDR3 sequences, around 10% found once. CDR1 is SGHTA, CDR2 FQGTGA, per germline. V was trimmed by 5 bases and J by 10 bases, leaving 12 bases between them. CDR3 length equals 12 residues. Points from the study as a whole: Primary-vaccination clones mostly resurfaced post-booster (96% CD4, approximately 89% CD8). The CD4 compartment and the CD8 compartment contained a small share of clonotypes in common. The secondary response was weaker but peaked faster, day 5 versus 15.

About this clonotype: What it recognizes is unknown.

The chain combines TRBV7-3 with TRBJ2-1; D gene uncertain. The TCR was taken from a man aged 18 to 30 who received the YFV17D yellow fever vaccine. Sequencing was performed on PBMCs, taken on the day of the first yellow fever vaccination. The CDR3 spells CASSPDKAEQFF. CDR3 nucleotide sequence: TGTGCCAGCAGCCCAGATAAAGCGGAGCAGTTCTTC.